The clone carrying this TCR beta chain came up many times. The CDR3 sequence is 14 residues long. V was pared by 1 base and J by 2 bases, with 8 bases between. The germline V gene encodes CDR1 MNHEY and CDR2 SMNVEV (reference sequence). TCRdb processed the PCR reads anew with MiXCR; each CDR3 protein has one entry. The sample holds roughly 250 distinct CDR3 sequences, around an eighth seen once. The data originate from a study of CXCR3 chemokines and chemotherapy response in bladder cancer. The TCR comes from a human donor with bladder cancer that did not respond to neoadjuvant chemotherapy. This rearrangement joins TRBV27 to TRBJ2-5; weak D call: TRBD1 (5 bases). This sample was taken from a patient whose treatment included neoadjuvant chemotherapy. CDR3 protein: CASSLYTGQETQYF. Here the CDR3 DNA reads TGTGCCAGCAGTTTATATACAGGACAAGAGACCCAGTACTTC.